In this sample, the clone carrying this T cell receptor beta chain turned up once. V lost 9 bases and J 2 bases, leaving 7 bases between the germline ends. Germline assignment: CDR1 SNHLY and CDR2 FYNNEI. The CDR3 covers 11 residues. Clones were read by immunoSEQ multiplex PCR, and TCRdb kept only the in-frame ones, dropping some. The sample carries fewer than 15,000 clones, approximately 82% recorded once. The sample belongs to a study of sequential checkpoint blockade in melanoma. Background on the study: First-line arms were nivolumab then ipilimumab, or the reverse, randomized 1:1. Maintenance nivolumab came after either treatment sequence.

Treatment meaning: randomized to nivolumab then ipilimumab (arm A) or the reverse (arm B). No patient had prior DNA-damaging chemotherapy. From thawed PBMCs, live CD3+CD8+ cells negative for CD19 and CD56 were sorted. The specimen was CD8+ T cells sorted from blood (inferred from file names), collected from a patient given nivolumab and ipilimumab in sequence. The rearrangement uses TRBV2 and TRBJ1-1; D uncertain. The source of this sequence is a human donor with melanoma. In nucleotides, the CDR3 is TGTGCCAGTCGGGATAACACTGAAGCTTTCTTT. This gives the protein CASRDNTEAFF.